The 20 T cell receptor beta chains below come from one sample, sequenced in a study of blood T cell repertoires in COVID-19. Assay used: immunoSEQ multiplex PCR; TCRdb lists only in-frame clones, some missing. The data show around 100,000 clones, approximately 62% seen once. The sample taken for sequencing was peripheral blood. The receptors here all came from a man older than 75 with acute or convalescent COVID-19.

The chain recombines TRBV30 with TRBJ2-2; the D gene is possibly TRBD2 (5 bases). Germline loops: CDR1 GTSNPN, CDR2 SVGIG (reference sequence). This CDR3 contains 13 residues. Between the trimmed V and J ends, which lost 0 bases and 8 bases, there was a span of 10 bases. Here the CDR3 DNA reads TGTGCCTGGAGTGTACGAGGGCTAGGGGAGCTGTTTTTT. Residues: CAWSVRGLGELFF.

There are a few counts of this clone. The genes are TRBV11-3 and TRBJ2-1, with TRBD2 as a possible D gene (5 bases). The ends were cut back, 3 bases at V and 6 bases at J, with 9 bases in the middle. The germline V gene has CDR1 SGHNT and CDR2 YENEEA. The CDR3 loop spans 13 amino acids. CDR3 protein: CASSFAGLNEQFF. For the CDR3, the DNA is TGTGCCAGCAGCTTTGCGGGCCTCAATGAGCAGTTCTTC.

The J gene is TRBJ1-2, the V gene TRBV20-1; 8 bases are shared with TRBD1. CDR1 and CDR2 (germline): DFQATT, SNEGSKA (reference sequence). The CDR3 has 10 residues. Trimming removed 8 bases from V and 7 bases from J; junction bases left unmatched: 3. The CDR3 here is CSLTGVGYTF. CDR3 DNA sequence: TGCAGTCTGACAGGGGTTGGCTACACCTTC.

The CDR3 region has the DNA TGTGCCAGCAGACTCCCTGGGGGCGGTGGCTACACCTTC. This sequence encodes CASRLPGGGGYTF. The chain recombines TRBV28 with TRBJ1-2, with D possibly being TRBD1 (6 bases). This CDR3 spans 13 amino acids. CDR1 MDHEN and CDR2 SYDVKM come from the germline V gene. V lost 6 bases to trimming and J lost 7 bases, with 15 bases between them.

The chain carries TRBV15 and TRBJ1-1; D remains ambiguous. The CDR3 covers 14 residues. Trimming shortened V by 1 base and J by 1 base, and 7 bases separated the two germline ends. The V gene's germline CDR1 is LNHNV and CDR2 YYDKDF (reference sequence). CDR3 in amino acids: CATSRGPGNTEAFF. DNA of the CDR3: TGTGCCACCAGCAGAGGTCCAGGGAACACTGAAGCTTTCTTT.

This clone was counted a few times. V and J are TRBV27 and TRBJ1-5; no firm D call. Germline CDR1 is MNHEY and CDR2 is SMNVEV (reference sequence). The CDR3 is made up of 14 amino acids. V lost 3 bases and J 4 bases, leaving 10 bases between the germline ends. The DNA of the CDR3 is TGTGCCAGCAGTTTTATGGGCGCGAATCAGCCCCAGCATTTT. Its translation: CASSFMGANQPQHF.

The V gene is TRBV4-2, the J gene TRBJ1-5; the match to TRBD1 covers 7 bases. This CDR3 has 15 residues. In germline, CDR1 is LGHNA, CDR2 YNFKEQ. V dropped 1 base and J dropped 8; count of bases not matched to a gene: 8. The CDR3 DNA is TGTGCCAGCAGCCAAGGTCGAGGGGGCGAGGAGCCCCAGCATTTT. It specifies CASSQGRGGEEPQHF.

The V call is TRBV19, the J call TRBJ1-3, with TRBD1 matching 8 bases. Germline CDR1 LNHDA, CDR2 SQIVND (reference sequence). The CDR3 extends over 17 amino acids. Germline trimming cut 0 bases from V and 5 bases from J; bases unmatched to any gene: 9. CDR3 sequence (DNA): TGTGCCAGTAGTATAGATCGGCTGGGACAGGATCGAAACACCATATATTTT. As protein: CASSIDRLGQDRNTIYF.

This clone was detected only a few times. The chain uses TRBV6-5 and TRBJ2-7; the match to TRBD2 covers 9 bases. Germline CDR1 and CDR2: MNHEY and SVGAGI. V lost 4 bases to trimming and J lost 6 bases; unmatched junction nucleotides: 7. CDR3 length: 14 amino acids. In DNA, the CDR3 is TGTGCCAGCAGTTCGCTAGCGGGAATGGGCGAGCAGTACTTC. This gives the protein CASSSLAGMGEQYF.

This rearrangement joins TRBV21-1 to TRBJ1-5. TRBV21-1 is a pseudogene. This CDR3 is built from 13 residues. The CDR3 DNA follows: TGTGCCAGCAGCAAGAGGGCCTATCAGCCCCAGCATTTT. This translates into CASSKRAYQPQHF.

This clone was seen more than once but under ten times. The same CDR3 is also encoded by other DNA sequences in this sample. The chain has TRBV18 and TRBJ2-5; 7 bases line up with TRBD2. Germline assignment: CDR1 KGHSH and CDR2 LQKENI. The CDR3 extends over 12 amino acids. Trimming took 3 bases from V and 5 from J; bases not matched to a gene: 0. CDR3 DNA: TGTGCCAGCTCACCGGGAGGGGAGACCCAGTACTTC. Translated: CASSPGGETQYF. The variable domain in full, completed from reference TRBV18 and TRBJ2-5, reads NAGVMQNPRHLVRRRGQEARLRCSPMKGHSHVYWYRQLPEEGLKFMVYLQKENIIDESGMPKERFSAEFPKEGPSILRIQQVVRGDSAAYFCASSPGGETQYFGPGTRLLVL.

V and J are TRBV6-1 and TRBJ2-3, with 9 nucleotides matching TRBD2. The CDR3 length is 15 residues. Trimming removed 3 bases from V and 3 bases from J; junction bases left unmatched: 4. From germline, CDR1 is MNHNS and CDR2 SASEGT. Here the CDR3 DNA reads TGTGCCAGCAGTGACGTCCTAGCGGGAACAGATACGCAGTATTTT. Translating gives CASSDVLAGTDTQYF.

The chain carries TRBV18 and TRBJ2-5; 13 nucleotides match TRBD2. The germline V gene has CDR1 KGHSH and CDR2 LQKENI. J was trimmed by 4 bases and V by 3 bases; bases with no gene match: 2. This CDR3 has 15 amino acids. CDR3 nucleotide sequence: TGTGCCAGCTCACCGGGACTAGCGGGACGAGAGACCCAGTACTTC. Residues: CASSPGLAGRETQYF.

CDR3 bases: TGTGCCAGCAGCGGACTGTTTGGGAGGCCCCAGCATTTT. Translation: CASSGLFGRPQHF. This sequence joins TRBV28 and TRBJ1-5; no firm D call. The CDR3 sequence is 13 residues long. Trimming removed 6 bases at V and 9 bases at J, with 15 bases between. Per the germline V gene, CDR1 is MDHEN and CDR2 is SYDVKM.

The rearrangement links TRBV10-1 to TRBJ2-1, with 8 bases fitting TRBD2. CDR1 and CDR2 (germline): WNHNN, SYGVQD (reference sequence). Trimming took 6 bases from V and 7 from J; bases not matched to a gene: 11. The CDR3 is 15 residues long. The CDR3 loop reads CASSNSGTGENEQFF. The CDR3 nucleotides are TGCGCCAGCAGCAATAGCGGGACGGGTGAGAATGAGCAGTTCTTC.

This chain connects TRBV15 to TRBJ2-7, with 14 bases that match TRBD2. Trimming removed 5 bases from V and 6 bases from J; junction bases left unmatched: 6. CDR1 and CDR2 (germline): LNHNV, YYDKDF (reference sequence). There are 15 residues in the CDR3. The CDR3 coding sequence is TGTGCCACCAGCGGGGGACTAGCGGGAGATCGCGAGCAGTACTTC. It yields the protein CATSGGLAGDREQYF.

J is TRBJ2-3 and V is TRBV19, with 7 bases lining up with TRBD1. CDR3 size: 15 residues. Germline values: CDR1 LNHDA, CDR2 SQIVND (reference sequence). V shed 5 bases and J 7 bases; nucleotides not matched to a gene: 12. CDR3 nucleotide sequence: TGTGCCAGTAGTTTCCAGACAGGGTCCCATAATACGCAGTATTTT. Encoded protein: CASSFQTGSHNTQYF.

The chain combines TRBV5-1 with TRBJ1-2; a possible D gene is TRBD1 (6 bases). V was trimmed by 1 base and J by 10 bases, leaving 14 bases between them. The CDR3 is made up of 13 amino acids. Germline V lookup: CDR1 SGHRS, CDR2 YFSETQ. As DNA, the CDR3 is TGCGCCAGCAGCTTGATGGCACAGGGCAACTACACCTTC. It codes for CASSLMAQGNYTF.

The chain joins TRBV6-2 or TRBV6-3 to TRBJ2-7; tentatively, D is TRBD2 (6 bases). In germline, CDR1 is MNHEY, CDR2 SVGEGT. The V end lost 0 bases, the J end lost 1 base, and 10 bases lay between the germline ends. The CDR3 totals 15 residues. CDR3 sequence reads: CASSYSGSGSYEQYF. For the CDR3, the DNA is TGTGCCAGCAGTTACTCGGGGAGCGGGTCCTACGAGCAGTACTTC.

The genes are TRBV2 and TRBJ2-2; TRBD2 matches 9 bases. CDR1 and CDR2 from the germline V gene are SNHLY and FYNNEI. Unmatched junction bases numbered 3, after V lost 6 bases and J lost 4 bases. This CDR3 has 14 amino acids. The CDR3 DNA reads TGTGCCAGCAGGGGACTAGCTTCCACCGGGGAGCTGTTTTTT. Protein: CASRGLASTGELFF. Looking up the rest from reference TRBV2 and TRBJ2-2 gives the full variable domain: EPEVTQTPSHQVTQMGQEVILRCVPISNHLYFYWYRQILGQKVEFLVSFYNNEISEKSEIFDDQFSVERPDGSNFTLKIRSTKLEDSAMYFCASRGLASTGELFFGEGSRLTVL.